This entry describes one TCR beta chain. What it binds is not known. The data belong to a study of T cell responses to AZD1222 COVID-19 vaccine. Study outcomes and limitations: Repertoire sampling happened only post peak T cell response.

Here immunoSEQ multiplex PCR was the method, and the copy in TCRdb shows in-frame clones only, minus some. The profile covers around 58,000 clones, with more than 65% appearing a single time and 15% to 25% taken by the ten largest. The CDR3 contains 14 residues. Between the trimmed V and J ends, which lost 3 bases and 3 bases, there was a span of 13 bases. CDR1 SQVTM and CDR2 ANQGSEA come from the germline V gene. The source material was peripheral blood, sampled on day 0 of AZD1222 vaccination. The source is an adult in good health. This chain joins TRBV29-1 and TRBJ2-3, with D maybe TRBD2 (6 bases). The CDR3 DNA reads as TGCAGCGTTGAGAAGCTAGCGCTGACAGATACGCAGTATTTT. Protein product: CSVEKLALTDTQYF.